This T cell receptor beta chain was profiled in a study of blood T cell repertoires in COVID-19. The CDR3 sequence is 17 residues long. Germline V gene sequence: CDR1 PRHDT, CDR2 FYEKMQ (reference sequence). V dropped 5 bases and J dropped 1; count of bases not matched to a gene: 8. The protocol was immunoSEQ multiplex PCR, while the TCRdb copy is restricted to in-frame clones and leaves out a portion. The data contain some 120,000 clones, 85% of them seen just once; the ten biggest clones take up less than 8.5%. The sequence derives from a man older than 75 with active or convalescent COVID-19. The gene calls are TRBV13 and TRBJ2-2; 9 nucleotides align to TRBD1. The sample comprised peripheral blood. In DNA, the CDR3 is TGTGCCAGCAGCCTCCTCGGGACAGGGATGAACACCGGGGAGCTGTTTTTT. As protein: CASSLLGTGMNTGELFF.